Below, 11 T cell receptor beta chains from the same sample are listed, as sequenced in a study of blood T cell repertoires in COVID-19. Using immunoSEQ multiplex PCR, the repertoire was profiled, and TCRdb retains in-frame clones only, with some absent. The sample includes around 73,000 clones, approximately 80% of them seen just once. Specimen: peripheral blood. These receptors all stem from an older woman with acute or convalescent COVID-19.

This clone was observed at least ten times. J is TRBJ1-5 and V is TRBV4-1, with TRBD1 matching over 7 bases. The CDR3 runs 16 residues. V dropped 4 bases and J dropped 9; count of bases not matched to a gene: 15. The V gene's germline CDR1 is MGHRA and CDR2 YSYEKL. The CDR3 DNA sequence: TGCGCCAGCAGCCTCCTACCAGACAGGGCGGGGGGGCCCCAGCATTTT. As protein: CASSLLPDRAGGPQHF.

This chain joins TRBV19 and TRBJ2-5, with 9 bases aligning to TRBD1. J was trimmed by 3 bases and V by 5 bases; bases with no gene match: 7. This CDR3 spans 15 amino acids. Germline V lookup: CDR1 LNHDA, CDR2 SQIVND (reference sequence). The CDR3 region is CASSPWTGVKETQYF. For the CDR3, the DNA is TGTGCCAGTAGTCCGTGGACAGGGGTTAAAGAGACCCAGTACTTC.

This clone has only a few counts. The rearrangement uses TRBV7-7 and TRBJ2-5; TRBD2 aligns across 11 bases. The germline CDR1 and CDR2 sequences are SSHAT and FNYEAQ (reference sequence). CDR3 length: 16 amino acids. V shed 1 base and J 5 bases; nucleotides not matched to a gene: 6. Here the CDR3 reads CASSLGVLAGGETQYF. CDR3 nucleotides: TGTGCCAGCAGCTTAGGGGTCCTAGCGGGAGGTGAGACCCAGTACTTC.

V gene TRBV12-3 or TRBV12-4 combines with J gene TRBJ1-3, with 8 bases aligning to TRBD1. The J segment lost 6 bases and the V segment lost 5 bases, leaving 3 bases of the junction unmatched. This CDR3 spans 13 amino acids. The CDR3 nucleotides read TGTGCCAGCAGTAAGGACAGGGTAAACACCATATATTTT. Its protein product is CASSKDRVNTIYF.

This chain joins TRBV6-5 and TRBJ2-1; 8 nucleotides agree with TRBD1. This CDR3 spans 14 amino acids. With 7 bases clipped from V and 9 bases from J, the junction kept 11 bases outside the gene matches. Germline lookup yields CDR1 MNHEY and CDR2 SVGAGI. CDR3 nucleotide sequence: TGTGCCAGCATCACTCGACAGGGGATCGGTGAGCAGTTCTTC. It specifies CASITRQGIGEQFF.

This CDR3 is CASSLNTADFFFDTQYF. For the CDR3, the DNA is TGTGCCAGCAGCTTAAATACGGCAGACTTTTTTTTCGATACGCAGTATTTT. The chain has TRBV7-3 and TRBJ2-3, with D hard to call. The CDR3 extends over 17 amino acids. Germline V gene data show CDR1 as SGHTA and CDR2 as FQGTGA. V lost 1 base and J 6 bases, leaving 20 bases between the germline ends.

The CDR3 loop is CASSRPGGPTDTQYF. The CDR3 DNA sequence: TGTGCCAGCAGCCGCCCGGGAGGCCCCACAGATACGCAGTATTTT. This sequence joins TRBV3-1 (or the pseudogene TRBV3-2) and TRBJ2-3; 7 bases line up with TRBD2. The germline V gene encodes CDR1 LGHDT and CDR2 YNNKEL (reference sequence). The CDR3 spans 15 residues. V shed 4 bases, J shed 2 bases, and the junction held 6 bases outside the gene matches.

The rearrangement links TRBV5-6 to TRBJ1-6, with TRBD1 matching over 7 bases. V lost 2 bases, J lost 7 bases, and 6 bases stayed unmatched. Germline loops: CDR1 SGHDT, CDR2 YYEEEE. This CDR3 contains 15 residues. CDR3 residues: CASSFDRVGNSPLHF. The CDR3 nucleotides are TGTGCCAGCAGCTTTGACAGGGTCGGGAATTCACCCCTCCACTTT.

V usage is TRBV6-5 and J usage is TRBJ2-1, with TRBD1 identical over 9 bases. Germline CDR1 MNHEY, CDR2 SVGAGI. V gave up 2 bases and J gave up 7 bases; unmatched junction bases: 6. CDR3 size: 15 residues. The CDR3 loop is CASSYGQGFRNEQFF. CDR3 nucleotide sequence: TGTGCCAGCAGTTACGGACAGGGGTTCAGAAATGAGCAGTTCTTC.

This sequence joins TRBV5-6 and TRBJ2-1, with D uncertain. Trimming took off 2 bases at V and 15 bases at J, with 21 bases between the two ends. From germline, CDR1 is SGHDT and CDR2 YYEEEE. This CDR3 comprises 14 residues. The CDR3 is CASSFHLDSAMGFF. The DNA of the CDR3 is TGTGCCAGCAGCTTCCACCTTGACTCGGCGATGGGGTTCTTC.

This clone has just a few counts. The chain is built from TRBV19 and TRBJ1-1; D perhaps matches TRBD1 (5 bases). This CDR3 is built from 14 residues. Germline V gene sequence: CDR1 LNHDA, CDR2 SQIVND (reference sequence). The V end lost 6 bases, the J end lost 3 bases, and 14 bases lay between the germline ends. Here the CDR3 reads CASRTTVGDTEAFF. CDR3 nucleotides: TGTGCCAGTAGAACTACGGTAGGGGACACTGAAGCTTTCTTT. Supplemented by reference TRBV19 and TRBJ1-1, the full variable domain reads DGGITQSPKYLFRKEGQNVTLSCEQNLNHDAMYWYRQDPGQGLRLIYYSQIVNDFQKGDIAEGYSVSREKKESFPLTVTSAQKNPTAFYLCASRTTVGDTEAFFGQGTRLTVV.